Listed below are T cell receptor beta chains from one sample, sequenced in a study of immunodeficiency. Some clones are missing from TCRdb's copy, which holds only in-frame ones; the method was immunoSEQ multiplex PCR. The sample holds 850 to 1,400 clones, 80% to 95% seen once. What was sequenced was CD8+ T cells from blood. Source of these receptors: a female donor. CDR3s include the opening cysteine and the closing phenylalanine or tryptophan. A D gene is named only where the DNA matches it firmly. Clone size is given for some rows only: seen once, a few or many times, or a class if the clone is expanded.

TRBV12-3/TRBV12-4	11	NA	TRBJ2-7	NA	CASGGGYEQYF	TGTGCCAGCGGGGGTGGTTACGAGCAGTACTTC
TRBV27	14	NA	TRBJ1-2	NA	CASSVYGAPWGYTF	TGTGCCAGCAGTGTCTACGGGGCCCCTTGGGGCTACACCTTC
TRBV9	12	NA	TRBJ2-7	NA	CASSPGSYEQYF	TGTGCCAGCAGCCCGGGCTCCTACGAGCAGTACTTC
TRBV18	14	TRBD1	TRBJ1-4	NA	CASSPLDRDEKLFF	TGTGCCAGCTCACCACTGGACAGGGATGAAAAACTGTTTTTT
TRBV11-2	18	TRBD2	TRBJ2-5	once	CASSFPKVEREGNRAQYF	TGTGCCAGCAGCTTCCCCAAAGTTGAGCGGGAGGGCAATCGGGCCCAGTACTTC
TRBV28	15	NA	TRBJ2-1	NA	CASSLRQDSYNEQFF	TGTGCCAGCAGCCTTCGACAGGACTCCTACAATGAGCAGTTCTTC
TRBV15	15	NA	TRBJ1-1	NA	CATSRGPPGGTEAFF	TGTGCCACCAGCAGAGGCCCTCCCGGAGGTACTGAAGCTTTCTTT
TRBV11-2	16	TRBD1	TRBJ1-6	NA	CASSSPLDRENSPLHF	TGTGCCAGCAGCTCCCCCCTTGACAGGGAGAATTCACCCCTCCACTTT
TRBV6-5	14	NA	TRBJ1-6	NA	CASSYEGGKQPLHF	TGTGCCAGCAGTTACGAGGGAGGGAAGCAACCCCTCCACTTT
TRBV6-4	13	NA	TRBJ1-2	once	CASSLHSRYGYTF	TGTGCCAGCAGTCTACATAGTCGTTATGGCTACACCTTC
TRBV12-2	17	NA	TRBJ1-5	NA	CASRLWSRGVRNQPQHF	TGTGCAAGTCGCTTGTGGAGTAGGGGAGTAAGAAATCAGCCCCAGCATTTT
TRBV10-1	18	TRBD2	TRBJ2-2	NA	CASSERGLAGVNTGELFF	TGCGCCAGCAGTGAGAGGGGACTAGCGGGAGTGAACACCGGGGAGCTGTTTTTT
TRBV7-6	15	NA	TRBJ2-7	once	CASSLAPALAYEQYF	TGTGCCAGCAGCTTAGCGCCCGCACTAGCTTACGAGCAGTACTTC
TRBV19	16	TRBD1	TRBJ1-5	NA	CASSINDRAGSQPQHF	TGTGCCAGTAGTATTAACGACAGGGCGGGGAGTCAGCCCCAGCATTTT
TRBV5-6	15	NA	TRBJ2-7	once	CASSWARTPNYEQYF	TGTGCCAGCAGCTGGGCGCGGACACCAAACTACGAGCAGTACTTC
TRBV27	15	NA	TRBJ1-5	once	CASSPTGWGNQPQHF	TGTGCCAGCAGTCCGACCGGGTGGGGCAATCAGCCCCAGCATTTT
TRBV14	19	NA	TRBJ2-3	NA	CASSHNRGSTTSSTDTQYF	TGTGCCAGCAGCCATAATCGTGGGAGTACCACCTCTAGCACAGATACGCAGTATTTT
TRBV5-1	15	TRBD1	TRBJ1-1	NA	CASSPRQGLDTEAFF	TGCGCCAGCAGCCCTAGACAGGGTTTGGACACTGAAGCTTTCTTT
TRBV4-1	15	NA	TRBJ1-2	NA	CASSQEGGDNYGYTF	TGCGCCAGCAGCCAAGAGGGAGGAGACAACTATGGCTACACCTTC
TRBV7-9	12	NA	TRBJ2-7	NA	CASSLDTYEQYF	TGTGCCAGCAGCTTAGACACCTACGAGCAGTACTTC
TRBV11-3	13	TRBD2	TRBJ2-7	NA	CASSGGLAGEQYF	TGTGCCAGCAGCGGGGGACTAGCTGGCGAGCAGTACTTC
TRBV5-6	12	NA	TRBJ2-7	NA	CASSSTGPEQYF	TGTGCCAGCAGCTCTACAGGGCCCGAGCAGTACTTC
TRBV6-5	12	NA	TRBJ1-1	NA	CASRDLNTEAFF	TGTGCCAGCAGGGACCTGAACACTGAAGCTTTCTTT
TRBV3-1/TRBV3-2	17	NA	TRBJ1-2	NA	CASSQDSVASTNYGYTF	TGTGCCAGCAGCCAAGATAGTGTGGCATCCACGAACTATGGCTACACCTTC
TRBV27	13	TRBD1	TRBJ2-7	NA	CASRDRGRYEQYF	TGTGCCAGCAGGGACAGGGGGCGGTACGAGCAGTACTTC
TRBV27	14	NA	TRBJ1-1	NA	CASSLLRGNTEAFF	TGTGCCAGCAGTTTATTGCGGGGCAACACTGAAGCTTTCTTT
TRBV19	14	NA	TRBJ1-1	NA	CASSIGQMNTEAFF	TGTGCCAGTAGTATCGGCCAGATGAACACTGAAGCTTTCTTT
TRBV6-1	15	NA	TRBJ2-3	NA	CASSEAVGVVDTQYF	TGTGCCAGCAGTGAAGCGGTCGGCGTGGTGGATACGCAGTATTTT
TRBV28	11	NA	TRBJ1-1	few	CASSLTTEAFF	TGTGCCAGCAGTCTCACTACTGAAGCTTTCTTT
TRBV5-6	12	NA	TRBJ2-1	NA	CASSFNYNEQFF	TGTGCCAGCAGCTTCAACTACAATGAGCAGTTCTTC
TRBV7-2	18	NA	TRBJ2-7	NA	CASSLKLYGGTGSYEQYF	TGTGCCAGCAGCTTAAAACTTTACGGGGGGACAGGAAGCTACGAGCAGTACTTC
TRBV2	15	TRBD1	TRBJ2-5	NA	CASRRGQGRQETQYF	TGTGCCAGCAGGAGGGGACAGGGGCGGCAAGAGACCCAGTACTTC
TRBV12-3/TRBV12-4	13	NA	TRBJ1-2	NA	CASTEGLNYGYTF	TGTGCCAGTACGGAGGGACTTAACTATGGCTACACCTTC
TRBV5-4	12	TRBD1	TRBJ2-2	NA	CASSLGQGELFF	TGTGCCAGCAGCCTTGGACAGGGCGAGCTGTTTTTT
TRBV14	15	TRBD1	TRBJ2-3	once	CASSQNRGRTDTQYF	TGTGCCAGCAGCCAAAACAGGGGCCGCACAGATACGCAGTATTTT
TRBV13	14	TRBD1	TRBJ2-2	NA	CASAGGRNTGELFF	TGTGCCAGCGCAGGGGGCCGTAACACCGGGGAGCTGTTTTTT
TRBV2	14	NA	TRBJ2-1	NA	CASPGDASYNEQFF	TGTGCCAGCCCAGGGGATGCCTCCTACAATGAGCAGTTCTTC
TRBV6-5	15	NA	TRBJ2-3	NA	CASSPGGRGDDTQYF	TGTGCCAGCAGCCCCGGCGGGCGGGGAGACGATACGCAGTATTTT
TRBV6-5	13	TRBD1	TRBJ1-2	once	CASRPSGGYGYTF	TGTGCCAGCAGGCCGTCAGGGGGCTATGGCTACACCTTC
TRBV19	15	TRBD1	TRBJ2-7	NA	CASSPRDSPEGEQYF	TGTGCCAGTAGTCCCCGGGACAGCCCGGAAGGCGAGCAGTACTTC
TRBV28	14	NA	TRBJ1-2	NA	CASHQGTTNYGYTF	TGTGCCAGCCATCAGGGGACCACTAACTATGGCTACACCTTC
TRBV12-3/TRBV12-4	12	NA	TRBJ1-3	NA	CASSLTGNTIYF	TGTGCCAGCAGTTTGACGGGAAACACCATATATTTT
TRBV6-1	14	TRBD2	TRBJ2-1	NA	CASSEGLDYNEQFF	TGTGCCAGCAGTGAGGGACTAGACTACAATGAGCAGTTCTTC
TRBV5-1	14	NA	TRBJ2-3	NA	CASSHELDTDTQYF	TGCGCCAGCAGTCATGAACTGGACACAGATACGCAGTATTTT
TRBV6-5	13	NA	TRBJ2-7	NA	CASSKFSSDEQYF	TGTGCCAGCAGTAAGTTCAGTAGCGACGAGCAGTACTTC
TRBV19	13	TRBD1	TRBJ2-7	NA	CASTGQGTYEQYF	TGTGCCAGTACGGGACAGGGGACCTACGAGCAGTACTTC
TRBV29-1	11	TRBD1	TRBJ2-1	NA	CSVYRGHEQFF	TGCAGCGTCTACAGGGGTCATGAGCAGTTCTTC
TRBV12-3/TRBV12-4	13	NA	TRBJ1-1	NA	CASSSTVNTEAFF	TGTGCCAGCAGCTCGACAGTGAACACTGAAGCTTTCTTT
TRBV12-3/TRBV12-4	11	NA	TRBJ1-1	NA	CASSPGAEAFF	TGTGCCAGCAGTCCAGGGGCTGAAGCTTTCTTT
TRBV27	15	NA	TRBJ2-1	NA	CASSFGVKSYNEQFF	TGTGCCAGCAGTTTTGGGGTTAAGTCCTACAATGAGCAGTTCTTC
TRBV19	12	NA	TRBJ1-5	NA	CASSLADQPQHF	TGTGCCAGTAGTTTGGCAGATCAGCCCCAGCATTTT
TRBV7-9	13	NA	TRBJ2-1	NA	CASSLQGYNEQFF	TGTGCCAGCAGCCTACAGGGATACAATGAGCAGTTCTTC